The clone carrying this TCR beta chain was recorded a few times. The antigen is undetermined. Sequenced with the Oncomine TCR Beta short-read assay was DNA taken from cultured CD4+ T cells. Via MiXCR, TCRdb re-called the PCR reads, giving one row per CDR3 protein. The sample has 20,000 to 30,000 distinct CDR3 sequences, roughly 40% seen once. Germline V gene data show CDR1 as MDHEN and CDR2 as SYDVKM. The CDR3 extends over 13 amino acids. J lost 8 bases, V lost 4 bases, and 7 bases had no gene match. The sample belongs to a study of vaccination and CD4 T cells after COVID-19. Study background: Stimulation of cells relied on overlapping spike peptides derived from SARS-CoV-2, HCoV-NL63, HCoV-OC43 and HCoV-229E.

This sample's time point: late sampling 161 to 241 days after vaccination in a few convalescent patients. The treatment is: roughly 11-day PBMC culture with coronavirus spike peptide pools or control peptides (ViraFEST assay). Antigen-specific T cells were expanded with peptide pools by ViraFEST, and TCRs were then sequenced. Dates of PCR positivity, March to December 2020, preceded the US Alpha, Beta and Delta variants. The cultures had half their medium swapped for fresh IL-2 medium on days 3 and 7. The source of this sequence is a human donor who had recovered from COVID-19. This chain uses TRBV28 with TRBJ1-2; 7 bases fit TRBD1. The input for sequencing was CD4+ T cells from blood, cultured in vitro, taken about 7 months after SARS-CoV-2 vaccination. CDR3 in amino acids: CASSSGRGLGYTF. CDR3 coding DNA: TGTGCCAGCAGTTCGGGCAGGGGGTTGGGCTACACCTTC.